This T cell receptor beta chain derives from a study of T cell repertoires in cytomegalovirus infection. The sample holds many counts of this clonotype. The antigen is unknown. Via MiXCR, TCRdb re-called the reads, giving one row per CDR3 protein. The table records 650,000 to 850,000 distinct CDR3 sequences, just under 30% of them present only once. Sequencing used cultured CD8+ T cells from PBMCs, obtained from culture after CMV antigen stimulation. The TCR was taken from a human donor in good health (CMV status not recorded). Some clones in this sample may be carry-over from other donors' samples.

The chain's CDR3 is CASSLSAANEQFF. The DNA for the CDR3 is TGTGCCAGCAGCTTATCAGCCGCCAATGAGCAGTTCTTC. The chain links TRBV7-8 to TRBJ2-1; no firm D call. The germline V gene has CDR1 SGHVS and CDR2 FQNEAQ. V dropped 2 bases and J dropped 6 bases, with 8 bases sitting between them. The CDR3 is 13 residues long.